This T cell receptor (beta chain) was retrieved from a study of CD8 T cells in ankylosing spondylitis. In regard to this clonotype: The antigen remains unidentified.

This CDR3 is 14 amino acids long. V was pared by 2 bases and J by 4 bases, with 11 bases between. Per germline, CDR1 SGHNT and CDR2 YYREEE (reference sequence). TCRdb analysed the 5' RACE reads with MiXCR anew, one entry per CDR3 protein. The top ten hold roughly 3.5% of the sample, which has roughly 490,000 distinct CDR3 sequences, approximately 5% seen once. The study's findings and limits: Disease-linked clones were CD8+ and relatively rare in peripheral blood. Within matched ankylosing spondylitis synovial fluid, disease-linked clones were reportedly significantly enriched. Made up of fewer than ten highly homologous variants, a TCR beta motif appeared characteristic of ankylosing spondylitis blood.

V usage is TRBV5-4 and J usage is TRBJ2-3, with unresolved D. The receptor was isolated from a male donor with ankylosing spondylitis. The material sequenced was blood, either unsorted or a sorted T cell fraction (not recorded which). The CDR3 DNA is TGTGCCAGCAGCTTAAGGGAATTCGCAGATACGCAGTATTTT. Translation: CASSLREFADTQYF.